This entry lists 19 T cell receptor beta chains sequenced from one sample in a study of identical twins. TCRdb reprocessed the 5' RACE reads with MiXCR, giving one entry per CDR3 protein. The sample consists of around 960,000 distinct CDR3 sequences, over 9% of them appearing once. The sample was also linked to a second study, of yellow fever vaccine responses in identical twins.

Sequencing was done on a sample of PBMCs. These receptors were collected from a woman under 30 in good health.

This clonotype was counted many times. The chain is built from TRBV20-1 and TRBJ2-3; D gene uncertain. V gave up 3 bases and J gave up 0 bases, with 10 bases separating them. This CDR3 region has 14 residues. The germline V gene has CDR1 DFQATT and CDR2 SNEGSKA (reference sequence). DNA for the CDR3: TGCAGTGCTAGTGTCAGTCCTAGCACAGATACGCAGTATTTT. This gives the protein CSASVSPSTDTQYF.

This clonotype has a count of ten or more. The CDR3 DNA follows: TGTGCCACCAGTGACGACCTAGCGGTGGGAGAGACCCAGTACTTC. This translates into CATSDDLAVGETQYF. V is TRBV24-1 and J is TRBJ2-5, with 7 positions matching TRBD2. The V gene end was trimmed by 4 bases and the J gene end by 4 bases; junction bases not matched to a gene: 8. The germline V gene encodes CDR1 KGHDR and CDR2 SFDVKD. The CDR3 loop spans 15 amino acids.

This clonotype was recorded at least ten times. The V gene is TRBV13, the J gene TRBJ1-1, with a tentative D call TRBD1 (5 bases). In germline, CDR1 is PRHDT, CDR2 FYEKMQ (reference sequence). Trimming removed 2 bases from V and 3 bases from J, with 7 bases in between. This CDR3 region has 13 residues. The CDR3 bases are TGTGCCAGCAGCTTATGGGGGGACACTGAAGCTTTCTTT. Protein sequence: CASSLWGDTEAFF.

The chain has TRBV7-2 and TRBJ2-7; perhaps TRBD1 as D (6 bases). The V end was cut by 3 bases, the J end by 7 bases, with 25 bases between. Germline V gene sequence: CDR1 SGHTA, CDR2 FQGNSA. This CDR3 is 17 amino acids long. The CDR3, as DNA: TGTGCCAGCAGCTTTAAAAATGGCAGGGGAACCGAGGGGGAGCAGTACTTC. It yields the protein CASSFKNGRGTEGEQYF.

This clonotype turned up a few times. This chain connects TRBV5-1 to TRBJ2-3; 11 bases match TRBD2. CDR1 and CDR2 (germline): SGHRS, YFSETQ. The CDR3 covers 18 residues. J lost 2 bases, V lost 1 base, and 9 bases had no gene match. The CDR3 bases are TGCGCCAGCAGCTTGACCTCCAGACTAGCGGGGAACACAGATACGCAGTATTTT. Translating it yields CASSLTSRLAGNTDTQYF.

This chain connects TRBV7-9 to TRBJ2-1, with D unclear. Looked up from germline, CDR1 is SEHNR and CDR2 is FQNEAQ (reference sequence). The CDR3 length is 14 residues. Trimming took 1 base from V and 12 from J, leaving 16 bases between them. For the CDR3, the DNA is TGTGCCAGCAGCTTAGACCGCCAGCCCAAATCGCAGTTCTTC. Its translation is CASSLDRQPKSQFF.

The chain employs TRBV10-1 and TRBJ2-7; D possibly uses TRBD1 or TRBD2 (5 bases each). Trimming stripped 5 bases from V and 2 bases from J, with 19 bases between. The CDR3 totals 16 residues. Per germline, CDR1 WNHNN and CDR2 SYGVQD (reference sequence). The CDR3: CASSPRGELWAYEQYF. CDR3 DNA sequence: TGCGCCAGCAGTCCTAGGGGAGAATTGTGGGCCTACGAGCAGTACTTC.

The rearrangement links TRBV5-1 to TRBJ2-7; D possibly uses TRBD1 or TRBD2 (6 bases each). Germline lookup yields CDR1 SGHRS and CDR2 YFSETQ. The CDR3 is made up of 13 amino acids. V lost 3 bases to trimming and J lost 5 bases, with 12 bases between them. CDR3 DNA sequence: TGCGCCAGCAGCTCCTACAGGGAGGACGAGCAGTACTTC. This encodes CASSSYREDEQYF.

This clonotype was found once. The chain employs TRBV19 and TRBJ2-1; D ambiguous. This CDR3 is 18 amino acids long. CDR1 and CDR2 (germline): LNHDA, SQIVND (reference sequence). The V gene lost 3 bases and the J gene lost 0 bases, with 18 bases spanning the gap. The chain's CDR3 is CASSIFADAVRSYNEQFF. DNA for the CDR3: TGTGCCAGTAGTATTTTCGCGGACGCTGTTCGCTCCTACAATGAGCAGTTCTTC.

This clonotype was seen many times. The CDR3 bases are TGTGCCAGCAGCCAAGACCCCGGGGTAGCGGGAGCGGAAAATGAGCAGTTCTTC. It specifies CASSQDPGVAGAENEQFF. The chain is built from TRBV4-2 and TRBJ2-1, with 9 positions matching TRBD2. Germline V gives CDR1 LGHNA, CDR2 YNFKEQ. This CDR3 is 18 amino acids long. V gave up 0 bases and J gave up 7 bases; unmatched junction bases: 13.

This clonotype was observed a few times. CDR3: CASSVTDRANYGYTF. CDR3 sequence (DNA): TGTGCCAGCAGCGTGACCGACAGGGCTAACTATGGCTACACCTTC. The chain joins TRBV9 to TRBJ1-2, with 7 bases aligning to TRBD1. This CDR3 spans 15 amino acids. Germline CDR1 SGDLS, CDR2 YYNGEE. With 2 bases clipped from V and 0 bases from J, the junction kept 4 bases outside the gene matches.

The table lists this clonotype with many counts. The J gene is TRBJ2-7, the V gene TRBV28, with unresolved D. Trimming stripped 7 bases from V and 2 bases from J, with 9 bases between. The germline gives CDR1 MDHEN, CDR2 SYDVKM. The CDR3 runs 12 residues. As DNA, the CDR3 is TGTGCCAGCACCGGAACGACCTACGAGCAGTACTTC. Amino acid sequence: CASTGTTYEQYF. Looking up the rest from reference TRBV28 and TRBJ2-7 gives the full variable domain: DVKVTQSSRYLVKRTGEKVFLECVQDMDHENMFWYRQDPGLGLRLIYFSYDVKMKEKGDIPEGYSVSREKKERFSLILESASTNQTSMYLCASTGTTYEQYFGPGTRLTVT.

In this sample, this clonotype turned up a few times. The chain uses TRBV4-1 and TRBJ2-5; D is possibly TRBD1 or TRBD2 (5 bases each). Germline values: CDR1 MGHRA, CDR2 YSYEKL. The V and J ends lost 3 bases and 2 bases respectively, with 13 bases between them. The CDR3 consists of 15 residues. As DNA, the CDR3 is TGCGCCAGCAGCCAGGGGGTCACGGGGCAAGAGACCCAGTACTTC. This translates into CASSQGVTGQETQYF.

This clonotype came up a few times. The chain joins TRBV7-2 to TRBJ2-1, with 11 bases fitting TRBD2. The CDR3 runs 15 residues. In germline, CDR1 is SGHTA, CDR2 FQGNSA. The J segment lost 3 bases and the V segment lost 5 bases, leaving 3 bases of the junction unmatched. The CDR3 region is CASSRTSGYYNEQFF. CDR3 nucleotides: TGTGCCAGCAGCCGGACTAGCGGGTACTACAATGAGCAGTTCTTC.

This clonotype appeared a few times. The genes are TRBV6-1 and TRBJ2-1; D ambiguous. Germline V gene sequence: CDR1 MNHNS, CDR2 SASEGT. CDR3 length: 15 amino acids. Between the trimmed V and J ends, which lost 5 bases and 1 base, there was a span of 12 bases. CDR3 in DNA: TGTGCCAGCAGTCTCGGCGCTCCGTCCTACAATGAGCAGTTCTTC. Its translation: CASSLGAPSYNEQFF.

This clonotype was seen a few times. The rearrangement joins TRBV10-3 to TRBJ2-1, with D possibly being TRBD2 (5 bases). The V and J ends lost 4 bases and 4 bases respectively, with 8 bases between them. Germline values: CDR1 ENHRY, CDR2 SYGVKD. The CDR3 has 13 amino acids. CDR3 amino acids: CAISARTYNEQFF. CDR3 DNA sequence: TGTGCCATCAGTGCTCGGACTTACAATGAGCAGTTCTTC.

This clonotype was counted a few times. The chain links TRBV5-1 to TRBJ2-7; unclear D gene. The CDR3 extends over 13 amino acids. Germline V gives CDR1 SGHRS, CDR2 YFSETQ. Trimming removed 4 bases at V and 5 bases at J, with 13 bases between. Here the CDR3 reads CASSPPAENEQYV. The CDR3 DNA sequence: TGCGCCAGCAGCCCCCCGGCCGAGAACGAGCAGTACGTC.

V is TRBV2 and J is TRBJ2-5, with D uncertain. The CDR3 consists of 14 residues. V was pared by 2 bases and J by 2 bases, with 9 bases between. Germline CDR1 is SNHLY and CDR2 is FYNNEI. The CDR3 loop reads CASSERQTQETQYF. The CDR3 DNA follows: TGTGCCAGCAGTGAACGGCAGACACAAGAGACCCAGTACTTC.

This clonotype came up many times. The chain links TRBV5-1 to TRBJ2-6; D perhaps matches TRBD2 (6 bases). CDR1 and CDR2 from the germline V gene are SGHRS and YFSETQ. V was pared by 0 bases and J by 0 bases, with 10 bases between. CDR3 length: 17 amino acids. The CDR3 DNA is TGCGCCAGCAGCTTGGGGAGGGTAACCTCTGGGGCCAACGTCCTGACTTTC. Its protein product is CASSLGRVTSGANVLTF.